This TCR beta chain was captured by sequencing in a study of blood T cell repertoires in COVID-19. V lost 5 bases to trimming and J lost 0 bases; unmatched junction nucleotides: 10. CDR3 size: 18 residues. CDR1 and CDR2 (germline): MNHNY, SVGAGI (reference sequence). Generated by immunoSEQ multiplex PCR, the TCRdb table keeps only in-frame clones and is missing some. The sample has about 240,000 clones, 82% seen once. The clonotype originates from an older woman with active or convalescent COVID-19. Material: peripheral blood. The gene calls are TRBV6-6 and TRBJ2-3; 11 bases agree with TRBD2. The CDR3 bases are TGTGCCAGCAGTCTAATAGCGGGGGGGTATGCTAGCACAGATACGCAGTATTTT. Its translation: CASSLIAGGYASTDTQYF.